This T cell receptor (beta chain) was found in a study of CD8 T cells in ankylosing spondylitis. Study results and limitations: Apparently characteristic of ankylosing spondylitis blood was a TCR beta motif (about 8 highly homologous variants). Reported data indicate significant enrichment of disease-linked clones within matched ankylosing spondylitis synovial fluid. Relatively rare in peripheral blood, disease-linked clones were also CD8+.

Construction of TCR beta libraries was performed using quantitative 5'-RACE with molecular barcodes. In TCRdb, the 5' RACE reads were re-called with MiXCR into one record per CDR3 protein. The sample consists of 750,000 to 850,000 distinct CDR3 sequences, 12% of them appearing once. As for this clonotype: Antigen unknown.

The clonotype comes from a male donor with ankylosing spondylitis. Sequenced: blood, either unsorted or a sorted T cell fraction (not recorded which).

This chain's CDR3 is CASSDVRGLSSYNEQFF. CDR3 bases: TGTGCCAGCAGTGACGTGCGGGGGCTAAGCTCCTACAATGAGCAGTTCTTC. This chain links TRBV25-1 with TRBJ2-1; D perhaps matches TRBD2 (7 bases). Trimming left V 3 bases short and J 0 bases short, with 15 bases between. Germline V gene sequence: CDR1 MGHDK, CDR2 SYGVNS. The CDR3 is 17 residues long.